This TCR beta chain stems from a study of cytomegalovirus exposure and HLA in healthy donors. Study-level background: Later, an analysis reported that the 110 or so validation repertoires had used the same platform as the approximately 660 first-cohort repertoires. General study findings and limits: The study recorded more than 150 TCR beta chains that were cytomegalovirus-associated.

The data were produced by immunoSEQ multiplex PCR, yet TCRdb's version contains in-frame clones alone and is incomplete. The table has around 120,000 clones, roughly nine tenths seen once. For this clone: Its antigen is not known.

The CDR3 loop spans 13 amino acids. Germline lookup yields CDR1 MGHDK and CDR2 SYGVNS. The V gene lost 3 bases and the J gene lost 3 bases, with 8 bases spanning the gap. The donors were part of the validation cohort of over a hundred subjects. That cohort was separate from the first cohort, which comprised 666 subjects. The sequence was obtained from a man aged 18 to 29 in good health and CMV-seropositive. The chain is built from TRBV25-1 and TRBJ2-5, with a possible D match to TRBD2 (5 bases). Sequencing was done on a sample of PBMCs. The CDR3 DNA reads as TGTGCCAGCAGTGAGGCTAGCAAAGAGACCCAGTACTTC. This encodes CASSEASKETQYF.